Each of the 6 T cell receptor beta chains below was sequenced from the same sample in a study of T cell clones after liver transplantation. The repertoire was sequenced with immunoSEQ multiplex PCR; TCRdb's copy has only in-frame clones and lacks some. This sample carries roughly 100,000 clones, around 84% of them seen once, and the ten largest clones take about 3%. Sequenced material: CD4+ T cells from blood, taken about 50 months after liver transplant. The receptors come from a human patient who received a liver transplant. Part of the T cell pool may stem from the graft donor.

The chain's CDR3 is CASSPGTPQETQYF. The CDR3 DNA is TGTGCCAGCAGCCCCGGGACCCCACAAGAGACCCAGTACTTC. This chain links TRBV5-4 with TRBJ2-5; either TRBD1 or TRBD2 may supply D (5 bases each). CDR1 and CDR2 (germline): SGHNT, YYREEE (reference sequence). CDR3 size: 14 residues. The germline V and J ends were trimmed by 4 bases and 2 bases, with 12 bases remaining between them.

The genes are TRBV11-1 and TRBJ1-2; D call uncertain. This CDR3 comprises 14 residues. The germline V gene has CDR1 SGHAT and CDR2 FQDESV (reference sequence). V was clipped by 2 bases and J by 3 bases, with 10 bases between them. CDR3 bases: TGTGCCAGCAGCTTAAGTCGGGGATACTATGGCTACACCTTC. Translation: CASSLSRGYYGYTF.

The rearrangement links TRBV10-2 to TRBJ1-5; D call uncertain. V was trimmed by 2 bases and J by 4 bases, leaving 6 bases between them. The CDR3 covers 13 residues. Germline loops: CDR1 WSHSY, CDR2 SAAADI. The CDR3 sequence: CASSEGRNQPQHF. In nucleotides, the CDR3 is TGCGCCAGCAGTGAGGGCAGAAATCAGCCCCAGCATTTT.

The chain's CDR3 is CASSPNFVQGGTEAFF. The CDR3 nucleotides are TGTGCCAGCTCACCAAATTTTGTACAGGGGGGTACTGAAGCTTTCTTT. The rearrangement links TRBV18 to TRBJ1-1, with 8 bases identical to TRBD1. J gave up 5 bases and V 2 bases, and 10 bases lay outside the gene matches. Germline CDR1 and CDR2: KGHSH and LQKENI. This CDR3 has 16 amino acids.

This clone appeared a single time. The chain is built from TRBV2 and TRBJ1-5; maybe TRBD1 (5 bases). The V end lost 6 bases, the J end lost 6 bases, and 15 bases lay between the germline ends. CDR1 and CDR2 from the germline V gene are SNHLY and FYNNEI. The length of the CDR3 is 14 residues. CDR3 protein: CASSYGGMGQPQHF. The CDR3 bases are TGTGCCAGCAGCTACGGGGGGATGGGTCAGCCCCAGCATTTT.

Turning to this clone: At one boundary the junction diverges from the germline segment, which might be a read error. The rearrangement joins TRBV27 to TRBJ1-1; D unclear. The CDR3 runs to 15 residues. CDR1 MNHEY and CDR2 SMNVEV come from the germline V gene (reference sequence). The DNA for the CDR3 is TGTGCCAGCAGTCCCCTAAGAGGCGGGAACGCTGAAGCTTTCTTT. It codes for CASSPLRGGNAEAFF.